These 22 T cell receptor beta chains were all obtained from the same sample, sequenced in a study of cytomegalovirus exposure and HLA in healthy donors. The PCR employed 60 Vbeta primers together with 13 Jbeta primers. Measured with immunoSEQ multiplex PCR; TCRdb has only the in-frame clones, and not every one. This sample carries 200,000 to 250,000 clones, around 85% of them seen once, and the ten largest clones take roughly 1.3%. Input material: PBMCs. The receptors stem from a human donor in good health.

V and J are TRBV6-6 and TRBJ1-2; 7 bases match TRBD1. This CDR3 is built from 13 residues. CDR1 and CDR2 from the germline V gene are MNHNY and SVGAGI (reference sequence). V shed 10 bases, J shed 4 bases, and the junction held 9 bases outside the gene matches. CDR3 coding DNA: TGTGCCACAACGACAGGGTTCGCCTATGGCTACACCTTC. This sequence encodes CATTTGFAYGYTF.

The rearrangement links TRBV19 to TRBJ2-1; D is unresolved. Looked up from germline, CDR1 is LNHDA and CDR2 is SQIVND (reference sequence). The V end lost 4 bases, the J end lost 8 bases, and 18 bases lay between the germline ends. The CDR3 is made up of 15 amino acids. The CDR3 nucleotides are TGTGCCAGTAGTAGGCTAGTTCCCCTTGTGGATGAGCAGTTCTTC. This gives the protein CASSRLVPLVDEQFF.

The chain is built from TRBV7-9 and TRBJ1-4, with 9 bases lining up with TRBD1. The germline V gene has CDR1 SEHNR and CDR2 FQNEAQ (reference sequence). CDR3 length: 13 amino acids. V lost 5 bases to trimming and J lost 10 bases; unmatched junction nucleotides: 5. The CDR3 reads CASSTGGEGKLFF. CDR3 sequence (DNA): TGTGCCAGCAGCACAGGGGGCGAAGGAAAACTGTTTTTT.

The chain combines TRBV29-1 with TRBJ1-3; D is ambiguous. This CDR3 spans 13 amino acids. Germline CDR1 and CDR2: SQVTM and ANQGSEA. Trimming shortened V by 7 bases and J by 0 bases, and 10 bases separated the two germline ends. CDR3: CSAEADSGNTIYF. The CDR3, as DNA: TGCAGCGCAGAGGCAGACTCTGGAAACACCATATATTTT.

V usage is TRBV7-3 and J usage is TRBJ2-1; 9 bases fit TRBD2. The V segment lost 5 bases and the J segment 9 bases; nucleotides outside the gene matches: 14. This CDR3 has 16 amino acids. Germline CDR1 and CDR2: SGHTA and FQGTGA. CDR3 nucleotides: TGTGCCAGCAGCCTCACAAGAGCGGGAGGCATCCCTGAGCAGTTCTTC. Translation gives CASSLTRAGGIPEQFF.

V is TRBV30 and J is TRBJ2-7; 11 bases are a match to TRBD1. Looked up from germline, CDR1 is GTSNPN and CDR2 is SVGIG (reference sequence). CDR3 length equals 15 residues. Losses at the gene ends were 4 bases for V and 2 bases for J; bases not matched to a gene: 7. CDR3 protein: CAWTSGTGGAYEQYF. The CDR3 region has the DNA TGTGCCTGGACCTCTGGGACAGGGGGAGCCTACGAGCAGTACTTC.

The chain is built from TRBV9 and TRBJ2-1; tentatively, D is TRBD2 (5 bases). The CDR3 spans 15 residues. V lost 0 bases, J lost 2 bases, and 9 bases lay in between. CDR1 and CDR2 (germline): SGDLS, YYNGEE. CDR3 sequence (DNA): TGTGCCAGCAGCGTAGAACTAGGTCCCTACAATGAGCAGTTCTTC. It is translated as CASSVELGPYNEQFF.

The chain has TRBV4-1 and TRBJ2-7; 7 bases match TRBD2. After removal of 4 bases from V and 3 bases from J, the junction contained 18 bases not matched to a gene. The CDR3 has 18 residues. Germline V lookup: CDR1 MGHRA, CDR2 YSYEKL. The DNA of the CDR3 is TGCGCCAGCAGCCCGGCGGCATCGGGGGGACGGCTCTACTACGAGCAGTACTTC. As protein: CASSPAASGGRLYYEQYF.

This chain uses TRBV19 with TRBJ1-6, with 7 bases aligning to TRBD1. This CDR3 is 13 amino acids long. V gave up 7 bases and J gave up 6 bases; unmatched junction bases: 3. Germline values: CDR1 LNHDA, CDR2 SQIVND (reference sequence). The CDR3 DNA reads TGTGCCAGTAAAGGGGGCGGTAATTCACCCCTCCACTTT. Translation: CASKGGGNSPLHF.

The chain joins TRBV27 to TRBJ2-3; tentatively, D is TRBD1 (5 bases). This CDR3 is built from 17 residues. CDR1 is MNHEY and CDR2 is SMNVEV in the germline V gene (reference sequence). The V end lost 8 bases, the J end lost 6 bases, and 27 bases lay between the germline ends. The CDR3 here is CASLTTWMGRVTDTQYF. CDR3 nucleotides: TGTGCCAGCCTTACAACCTGGATGGGCAGGGTAACGGATACGCAGTATTTT.

The chain joins TRBV11-1 to TRBJ2-3; weak D call: TRBD2 (5 bases). Germline V gives CDR1 SGHAT, CDR2 FQDESV (reference sequence). This CDR3 has 16 amino acids. V lost 1 base, J lost 1 base, and 12 bases lay in between. CDR3 residues: CASSLERTSGTDTQYF. CDR3 DNA sequence: TGTGCCAGCAGCTTAGAGCGGACCTCGGGCACAGATACGCAGTATTTT.

The V gene is TRBV19, the J gene TRBJ2-4, with 9 nucleotides matching TRBD1. Germline assignment: CDR1 LNHDA and CDR2 SQIVND (reference sequence). J gave up 8 bases and V 4 bases, and 9 bases lay outside the gene matches. The CDR3 extends over 15 amino acids. The CDR3 is CASSNGQGSRDIQYF. The CDR3 bases are TGTGCCAGTAGTAACGGACAGGGGTCGAGGGACATTCAGTACTTC.

In its sample, this clone was seen once. The rearrangement joins TRBV30 to TRBJ2-7, with D possibly matching TRBD2 (5 bases). With 4 bases removed from V and 5 bases from J, the gap between germline ends came to 15 bases. CDR1 is GTSNPN and CDR2 is SVGIG in the germline V gene (reference sequence). The CDR3 has 13 residues. The CDR3 coding sequence is TGTGCCTGGAACGGTGGGTCCGGGAACGAGCAGTACTTC. Protein sequence: CAWNGGSGNEQYF.

This clone was recorded a few times. V usage is TRBV5-1 and J usage is TRBJ1-3; 9 bases fit TRBD1. Trimming cost V 0 bases and J 4 bases; bases outside gene matches: 2. The CDR3 is made up of 15 amino acids. Looked up from germline, CDR1 is SGHRS and CDR2 is YFSETQ. The CDR3 protein is CASSLDRGLGNTIYF. The CDR3, as DNA: TGCGCCAGCAGCTTGGACAGGGGGCTGGGAAACACCATATATTTT.

CDR3 in amino acids: CASSLWDTLYEQYF. The CDR3 DNA sequence: TGTGCCAGCAGTTTATGGGACACCCTGTACGAGCAGTACTTC. The V gene is TRBV28, the J gene TRBJ2-7; possibly TRBD1 for D (5 bases). The CDR3 runs to 14 residues. The V gene's germline CDR1 is MDHEN and CDR2 SYDVKM. The V and J ends lost 0 bases and 4 bases respectively, with 10 bases between them.

The rearrangement uses TRBV10-3 and TRBJ2-1; 12 bases map to TRBD2. Trimming removed 3 bases from V and 8 bases from J; junction bases left unmatched: 5. The germline V gene encodes CDR1 ENHRY and CDR2 SYGVKD. This CDR3 comprises 15 residues. CDR3 amino acids: CAISDASGRVYEQFF. For the CDR3, the DNA is TGTGCCATCAGTGACGCTAGCGGGAGGGTCTATGAGCAGTTCTTC.

This chain joins TRBV6-5 and TRBJ1-2; no reliable D call. Trimming left V 0 bases short and J 5 bases short, with 13 bases between. Germline values: CDR1 MNHEY, CDR2 SVGAGI. The CDR3 contains 15 residues. This chain's CDR3 is CASSYSNSPVYGYTF. The CDR3 DNA follows: TGTGCCAGCAGTTACTCGAATTCGCCGGTTTATGGCTACACCTTC.

The chain joins TRBV9 to TRBJ2-5; D unclear. CDR3 size: 15 residues. Germline lookup yields CDR1 SGDLS and CDR2 YYNGEE. Between the trimmed V and J ends, which lost 0 bases and 1 base, there was a span of 10 bases. The CDR3 sequence is CASSVVAAPQETQYF. The DNA of the CDR3 is TGTGCCAGCAGCGTAGTTGCGGCACCCCAAGAGACCCAGTACTTC.

The DNA for the CDR3 is TGTGCCAGCACCAGTAGGGGACTAGCGGGAGGTTGGGAGACCCAGTACTTC. This codes for CASTSRGLAGGWETQYF. The rearrangement uses TRBV7-8 and TRBJ2-5; 15 bases line up with TRBD2. J was trimmed by 5 bases and V by 7 bases; bases with no gene match: 11. This CDR3 region has 17 residues. Germline V CDR1 and CDR2: SGHVS, FQNEAQ.

The chain recombines TRBV11-3 with TRBJ2-2; no definite D call. Germline V gives CDR1 SGHNT, CDR2 YENEEA. V was clipped by 4 bases and J by 2 bases, with 5 bases between them. The CDR3 covers 13 residues. CDR3 sequence: CASSSLNTGELFF. Written as DNA, the CDR3 is TGTGCCAGCAGCTCCCTAAACACCGGGGAGCTGTTTTTT.

The chain has TRBV27 and TRBJ2-7; possible D gene TRBD2, 6 bases. Germline CDR1 and CDR2: MNHEY and SMNVEV (reference sequence). V dropped 6 bases and J dropped 6 bases, with 21 bases sitting between them. This CDR3 has 15 residues. Here the CDR3 DNA reads TGTGCCAGCAGCCCCCGAGCGGGCCACAGGAGCGAGCAGTACTTC. Translated, it gives CASSPRAGHRSEQYF.

The chain has TRBV9 and TRBJ2-4, with D perhaps matching TRBD1 (6 bases). CDR1 and CDR2 (germline): SGDLS, YYNGEE. Trimming took 1 base from V and 3 from J, leaving 8 bases between them. The CDR3 loop spans 14 amino acids. The CDR3 here is CASSVSTGKNIQYF. The CDR3 DNA is TGTGCCAGCAGCGTATCGACAGGCAAAAACATTCAGTACTTC. Complete variable domain (other parts from reference TRBV9 and TRBJ2-4): DSGVTQTPKHLITATGQRVTLRCSPRSGDLSVYWYQQSLDQGLQFLIQYYNGEERAKGNILERFSAQQFPDLHSELNLSSLELGDSALYFCASSVSTGKNIQYFGAGTRLSVL.